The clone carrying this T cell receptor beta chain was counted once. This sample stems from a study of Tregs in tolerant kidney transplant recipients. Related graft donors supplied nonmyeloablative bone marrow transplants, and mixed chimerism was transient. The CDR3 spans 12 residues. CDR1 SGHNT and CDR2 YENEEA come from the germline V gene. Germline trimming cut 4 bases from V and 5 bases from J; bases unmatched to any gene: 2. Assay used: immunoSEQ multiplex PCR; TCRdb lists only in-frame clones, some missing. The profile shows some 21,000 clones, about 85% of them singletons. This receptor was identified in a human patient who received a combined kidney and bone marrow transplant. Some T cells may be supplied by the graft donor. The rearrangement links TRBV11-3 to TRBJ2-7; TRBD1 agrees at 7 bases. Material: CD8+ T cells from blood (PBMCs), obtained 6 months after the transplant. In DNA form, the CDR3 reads TGTGCCAGCAGCTCCCAGGGGGACGAGCAGTACTTC. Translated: CASSSQGDEQYF.